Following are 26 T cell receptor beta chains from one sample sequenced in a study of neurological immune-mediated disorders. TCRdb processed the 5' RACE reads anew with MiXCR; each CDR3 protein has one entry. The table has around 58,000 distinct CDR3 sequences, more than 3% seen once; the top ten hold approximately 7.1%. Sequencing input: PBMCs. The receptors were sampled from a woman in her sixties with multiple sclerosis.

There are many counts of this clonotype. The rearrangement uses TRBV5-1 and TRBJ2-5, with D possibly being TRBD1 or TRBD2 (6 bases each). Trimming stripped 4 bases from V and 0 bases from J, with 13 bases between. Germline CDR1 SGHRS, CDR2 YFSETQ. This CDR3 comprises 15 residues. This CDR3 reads CASSGGGMYQETQYF. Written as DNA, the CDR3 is TGCGCCAGCAGCGGAGGGGGGATGTACCAAGAGACCCAGTACTTC.

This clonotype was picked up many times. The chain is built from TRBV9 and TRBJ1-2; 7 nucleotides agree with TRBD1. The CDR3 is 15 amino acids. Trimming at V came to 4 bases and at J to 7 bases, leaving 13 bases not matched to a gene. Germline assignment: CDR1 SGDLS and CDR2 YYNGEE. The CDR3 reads CASSTRQGAFGGYTF. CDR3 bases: TGTGCCAGCAGCACCCGACAGGGTGCCTTTGGTGGCTACACCTTC.

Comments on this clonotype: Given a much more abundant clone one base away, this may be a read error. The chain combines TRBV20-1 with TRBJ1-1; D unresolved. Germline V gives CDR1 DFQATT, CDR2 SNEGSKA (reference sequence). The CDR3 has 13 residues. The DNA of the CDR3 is TGCAGTGATAGACGGGAAGCGAACACTGAAGCTTTCTTT. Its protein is CSDRREANTEAFF.

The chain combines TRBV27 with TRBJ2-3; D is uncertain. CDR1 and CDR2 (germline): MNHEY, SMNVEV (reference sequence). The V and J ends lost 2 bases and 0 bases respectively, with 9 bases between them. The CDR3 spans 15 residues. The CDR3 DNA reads TGTGCCAGCAGTTTAAGGCGAGCCAGCACAGATACGCAGTATTTT. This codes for CASSLRRASTDTQYF.

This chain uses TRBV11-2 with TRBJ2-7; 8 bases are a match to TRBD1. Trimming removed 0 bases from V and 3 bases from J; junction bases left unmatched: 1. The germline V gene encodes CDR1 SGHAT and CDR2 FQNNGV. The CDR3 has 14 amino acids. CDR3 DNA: TGTGCCAGCAGCTTAGAAACAGGGGGCTACGAGCAGTACTTC. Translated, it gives CASSLETGGYEQYF.

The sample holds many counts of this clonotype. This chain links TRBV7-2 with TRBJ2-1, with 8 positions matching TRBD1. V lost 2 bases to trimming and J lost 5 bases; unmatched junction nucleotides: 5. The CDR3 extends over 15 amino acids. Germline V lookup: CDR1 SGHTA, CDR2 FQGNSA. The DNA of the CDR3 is TGTGCCAGCAGCTTACGGGACAGGACGGACAATGAGCAGTTCTTC. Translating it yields CASSLRDRTDNEQFF.

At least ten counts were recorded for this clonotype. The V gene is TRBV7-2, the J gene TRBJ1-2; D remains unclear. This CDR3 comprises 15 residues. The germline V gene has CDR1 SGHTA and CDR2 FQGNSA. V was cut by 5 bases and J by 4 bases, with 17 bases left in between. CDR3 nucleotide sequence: TGTGCCAGCAGCCTTTCGGTCGGGCAATCCTATGGCTACACCTTC. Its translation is CASSLSVGQSYGYTF. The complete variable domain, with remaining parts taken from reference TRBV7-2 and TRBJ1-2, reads GAGVSQSPSNKVTEKGKDVELRCDPISGHTALYWYRQSLGQGLEFLIYFQGNSAPDKSGLPSDRFSAERTGGSVSTLTIQRTQQEDSAVYLCASSLSVGQSYGYTFGSGTRLTVV.

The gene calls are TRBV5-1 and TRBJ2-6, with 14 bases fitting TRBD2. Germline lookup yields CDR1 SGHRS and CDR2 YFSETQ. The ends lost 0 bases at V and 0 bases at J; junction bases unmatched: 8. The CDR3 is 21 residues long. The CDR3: CASSLALGLAGGFSGANVLTF. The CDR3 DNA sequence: TGCGCCAGCAGCTTGGCTCTTGGACTAGCGGGAGGCTTCTCTGGGGCCAACGTCCTGACTTTC.

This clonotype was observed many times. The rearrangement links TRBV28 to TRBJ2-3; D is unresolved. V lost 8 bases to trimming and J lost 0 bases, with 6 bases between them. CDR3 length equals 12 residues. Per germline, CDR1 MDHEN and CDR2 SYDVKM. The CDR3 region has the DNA TGTGCCAGCTACTCTAGCACAGATACGCAGTATTTT. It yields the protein CASYSSTDTQYF.

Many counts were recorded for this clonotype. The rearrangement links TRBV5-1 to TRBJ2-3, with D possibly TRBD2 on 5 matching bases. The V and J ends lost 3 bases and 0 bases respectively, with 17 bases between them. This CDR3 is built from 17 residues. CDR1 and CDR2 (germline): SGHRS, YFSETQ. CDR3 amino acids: CASSSGVGATSTDTQYF. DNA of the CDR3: TGCGCCAGCAGCTCTGGCGTGGGAGCGACTAGCACAGATACGCAGTATTTT.

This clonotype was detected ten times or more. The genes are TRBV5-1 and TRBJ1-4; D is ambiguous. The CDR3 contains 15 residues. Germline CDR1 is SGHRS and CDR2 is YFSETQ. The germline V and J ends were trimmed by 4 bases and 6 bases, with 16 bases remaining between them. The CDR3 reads CASSPSQRTDEKLFF. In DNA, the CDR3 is TGCGCCAGCAGCCCATCCCAGCGTACAGATGAAAAACTGTTTTTT.

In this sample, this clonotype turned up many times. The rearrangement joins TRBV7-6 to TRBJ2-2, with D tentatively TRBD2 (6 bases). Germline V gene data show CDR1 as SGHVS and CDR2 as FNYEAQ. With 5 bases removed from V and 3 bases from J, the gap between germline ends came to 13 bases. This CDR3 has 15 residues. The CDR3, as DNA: TGTGCCAGCAGCCCCACGGGGGTCGACACCGGGGAGCTGTTTTTT. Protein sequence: CASSPTGVDTGELFF. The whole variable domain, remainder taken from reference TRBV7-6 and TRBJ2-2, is GAGVSQSPRYKVTKRGQDVALRCDPISGHVSLYWYRQALGQGPEFLTYFNYEAQQDKSGLPNDRFSAERPEGSISTLTIQRTEQRDSAMYRCASSPTGVDTGELFFGEGSRLTVL.

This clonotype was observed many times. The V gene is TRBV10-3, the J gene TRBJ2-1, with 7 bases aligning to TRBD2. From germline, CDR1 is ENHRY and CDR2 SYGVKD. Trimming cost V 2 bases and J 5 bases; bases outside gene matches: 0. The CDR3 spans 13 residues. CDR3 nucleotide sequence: TGTGCCATCAGTGAGCTAGCGGACAATGAGCAGTTCTTC. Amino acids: CAISELADNEQFF.

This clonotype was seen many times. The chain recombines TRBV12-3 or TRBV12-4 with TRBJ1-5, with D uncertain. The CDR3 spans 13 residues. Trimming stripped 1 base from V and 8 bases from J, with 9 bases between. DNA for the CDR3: TGTGCCAGCAGTTTAGATGGTAGGGAGCCCCAGCATTTT. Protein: CASSLDGREPQHF.

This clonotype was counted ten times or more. In DNA form, the CDR3 reads TGTGCCAGCAGACGAACAGGTTCCTATGGCTACACCTTC. Translation gives CASRRTGSYGYTF. This sequence joins TRBV6-1 and TRBJ1-2; the D gene is possibly TRBD1 (5 bases). The V end lost 6 bases, the J end lost 4 bases, and 12 bases lay between the germline ends. Germline CDR1 is MNHNS and CDR2 is SASEGT. The CDR3 has 13 residues.

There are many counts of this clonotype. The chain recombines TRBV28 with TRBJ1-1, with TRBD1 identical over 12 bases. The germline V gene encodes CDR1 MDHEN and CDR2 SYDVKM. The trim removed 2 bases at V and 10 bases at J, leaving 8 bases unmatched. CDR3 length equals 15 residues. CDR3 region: CASSLIGGQGARAFF. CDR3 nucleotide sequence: TGTGCCAGCAGTTTAATAGGGGGACAGGGGGCGCGAGCTTTCTTT.

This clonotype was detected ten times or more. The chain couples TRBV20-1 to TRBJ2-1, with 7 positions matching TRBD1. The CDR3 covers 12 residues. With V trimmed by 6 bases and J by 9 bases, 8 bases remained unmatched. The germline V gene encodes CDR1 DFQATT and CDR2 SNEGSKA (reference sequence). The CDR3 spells CSATRQGTEQFF. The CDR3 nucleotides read TGCAGTGCCACTAGACAGGGAACTGAGCAGTTCTTC.

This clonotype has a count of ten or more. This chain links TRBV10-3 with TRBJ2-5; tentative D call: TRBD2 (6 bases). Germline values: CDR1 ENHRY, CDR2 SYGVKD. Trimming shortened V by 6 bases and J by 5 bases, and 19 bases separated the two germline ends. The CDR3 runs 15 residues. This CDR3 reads CAISVWRDLLETQYF. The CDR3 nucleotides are TGTGCCATCAGCGTGTGGAGGGACCTTCTGGAGACCCAGTACTTC.

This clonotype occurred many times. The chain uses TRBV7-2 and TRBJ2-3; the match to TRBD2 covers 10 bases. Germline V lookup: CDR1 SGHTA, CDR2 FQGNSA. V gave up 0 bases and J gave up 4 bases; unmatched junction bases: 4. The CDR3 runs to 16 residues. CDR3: CASSLASSGGPDTQYF. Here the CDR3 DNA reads TGTGCCAGCAGCTTAGCGTCTAGCGGGGGACCAGATACGCAGTATTTT.

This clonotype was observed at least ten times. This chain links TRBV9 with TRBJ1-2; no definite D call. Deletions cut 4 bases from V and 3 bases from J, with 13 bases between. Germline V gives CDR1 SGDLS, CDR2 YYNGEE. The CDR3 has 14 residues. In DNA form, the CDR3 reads TGTGCCAGCAGCCTGGGAGCGGCTGACTATGGCTACACCTTC. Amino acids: CASSLGAADYGYTF.

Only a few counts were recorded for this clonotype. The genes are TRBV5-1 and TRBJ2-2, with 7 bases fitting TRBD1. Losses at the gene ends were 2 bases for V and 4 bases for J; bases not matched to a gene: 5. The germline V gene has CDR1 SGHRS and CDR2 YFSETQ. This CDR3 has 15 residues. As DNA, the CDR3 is TGCGCCAGCAGCTTCGACAGGGTGCCCACCGGGGAGCTGTTTTTT. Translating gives CASSFDRVPTGELFF.

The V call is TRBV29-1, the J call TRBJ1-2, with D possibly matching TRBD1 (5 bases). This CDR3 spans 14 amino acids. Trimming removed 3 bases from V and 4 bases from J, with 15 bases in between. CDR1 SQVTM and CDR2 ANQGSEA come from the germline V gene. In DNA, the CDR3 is TGCAGCGTTGACAGGGTCCAAGGCAGCTATGGCTACACCTTC. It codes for CSVDRVQGSYGYTF. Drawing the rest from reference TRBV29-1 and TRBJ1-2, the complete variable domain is SAVISQKPSRDICQRGTSLTIQCQVDSQVTMMFWYRQQPGQSLTLIATANQGSEATYESGFVIDKFPISRPNLTFSTLTVSNMSPEDSSIYLCSVDRVQGSYGYTFGSGTRLTVV.

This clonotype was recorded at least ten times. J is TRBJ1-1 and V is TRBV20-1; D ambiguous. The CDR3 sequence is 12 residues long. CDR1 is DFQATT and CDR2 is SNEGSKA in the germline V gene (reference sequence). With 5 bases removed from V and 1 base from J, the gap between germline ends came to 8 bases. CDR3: CSAPNRNTEAFF. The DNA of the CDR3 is TGCAGTGCTCCCAACAGGAACACTGAAGCTTTCTTT.

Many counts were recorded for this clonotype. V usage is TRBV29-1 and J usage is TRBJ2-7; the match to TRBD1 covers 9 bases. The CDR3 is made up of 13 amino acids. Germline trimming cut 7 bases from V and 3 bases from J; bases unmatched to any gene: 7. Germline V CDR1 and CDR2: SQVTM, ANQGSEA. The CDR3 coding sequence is TGCAGCGCCAAGGGACAGGGAGGCTACGAGCAGTACTTC. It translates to CSAKGQGGYEQYF.

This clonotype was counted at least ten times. The CDR3 region has the DNA TGTGCCAGCAGGGGGTATGCCGGCGACCTTCCCTACGAGCAGTACTTC. It yields the protein CASRGYAGDLPYEQYF. The chain recombines TRBV2 with TRBJ2-7; D unresolved. The V and J ends lost 6 bases and 2 bases respectively, with 20 bases between them. Germline V CDR1 and CDR2: SNHLY, FYNNEI. This CDR3 has 16 residues.

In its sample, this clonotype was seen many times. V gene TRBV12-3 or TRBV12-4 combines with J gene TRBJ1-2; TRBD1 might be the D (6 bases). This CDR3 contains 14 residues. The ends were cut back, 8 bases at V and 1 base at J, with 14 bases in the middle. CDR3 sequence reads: CASGGAGFNYGYTF. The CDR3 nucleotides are TGTGCCAGCGGGGGGGCAGGCTTTAACTATGGCTACACCTTC.